This T cell receptor (beta chain) was sequenced for a study of a mutant IDH1 vaccine in newly diagnosed glioma. Time point described: week 11, during vaccination. Alongside topical imiquimod, each dose of vaccine comprised 300 ug of mutant IDH1 20-mer peptide. This clone has more than one count but fewer than ten. Its target is unknown. This CDR3 has 17 residues. CDR1 is SGHRS and CDR2 is YFSETQ in the germline V gene. The V gene lost 0 bases and the J gene lost 3 bases, with 19 bases spanning the gap. Generated by immunoSEQ multiplex PCR, the TCRdb table keeps only in-frame clones and is missing some. This sample carries tens of thousands of clones, around 77% of them seen once, and the ten largest clones take roughly 9%.

Sample: PBMCs, taken from a glioma patient whose treatment included an IDH1 peptide vaccine. The sequence was collected from a woman between 18 and 29 years old with glioma. This chain uses TRBV5-1 with TRBJ2-7; a weak D match, TRBD1 (7 bases). The CDR3: CASSLVSGGAGYYEQYF. Written as DNA, the CDR3 is TGCGCCAGCAGCTTGGTATCAGGGGGAGCGGGCTACTACGAGCAGTACTTC.